This TCR beta chain derives from a study of graft-versus-host responses after intestinal transplantation. Study details: Multivisceral, liver-intestinal, or isolated intestinal transplants were given to recipients. Recipients were all induced with anti-thymocyte globulin, then given tacrolimus and steroids for 3 to 4 years. Study results and caveats: Detection of GvH clones occurred in recipient marrow, and some had their first appearance in ileum or blood.

TCRdb's copy holds only in-frame clones and misses some; the assay was immunoSEQ multiplex PCR. The table has 4,500 to 5,000 clones, 85% seen once. A remark on this clone: Its antigen is unknown.

Graft material was processed, releasing intraepithelial and lamina propria lymphocytes. CDR1 is WNHNN and CDR2 is SYGVQD in the germline V gene (reference sequence). The CDR3 has 15 amino acids. V lost 0 bases, J lost 0 bases, and 7 bases lay in between. Sample: ileum tissue, taken 156 days after intestinal transplant. This sequence originates from a human patient who received an intestinal transplant, so some T cells may come from the graft donor. The chain combines TRBV10-1 with TRBJ2-3; D is possibly TRBD1 (5 bases). This CDR3 reads CASSESTGSTDTQYF. CDR3 coding DNA: TGCGCCAGCAGTGAGTCTACAGGTAGCACAGATACGCAGTATTTT.